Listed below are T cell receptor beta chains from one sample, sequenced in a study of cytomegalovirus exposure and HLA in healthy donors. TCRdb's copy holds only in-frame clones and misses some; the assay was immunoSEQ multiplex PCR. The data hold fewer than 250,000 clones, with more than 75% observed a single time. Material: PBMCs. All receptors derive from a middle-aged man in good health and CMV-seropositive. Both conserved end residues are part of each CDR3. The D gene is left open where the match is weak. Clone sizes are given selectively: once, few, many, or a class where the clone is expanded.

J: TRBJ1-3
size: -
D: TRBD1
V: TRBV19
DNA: TGTGCCAGTAGCCCTCAGGGGGCTCTCTCTGGAAACACCATATATTTT
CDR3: CASSPQGALSGNTIYF

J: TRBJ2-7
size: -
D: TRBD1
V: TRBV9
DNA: TGTGCCAGCAGCGTAGGAGGGGGGACAGGACACGAGCAGTACTTC
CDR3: CASSVGGGTGHEQYF

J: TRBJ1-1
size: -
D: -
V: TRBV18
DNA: TGTGCCAGCTCACCACGACAGGTCGACACTGAAGCTTTCTTT
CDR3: CASSPRQVDTEAFF

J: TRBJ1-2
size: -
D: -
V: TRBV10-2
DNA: TGCGCCAGCAGTGAGTCTGGGGTGGTAGGGGACTATGGCTACACCTTC
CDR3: CASSESGVVGDYGYTF

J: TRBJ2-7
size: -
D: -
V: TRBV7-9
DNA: TGTGCCAGCAGCTTAGACAGGGACATTTTCTACGAGCAGTACTTC
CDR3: CASSLDRDIFYEQYF

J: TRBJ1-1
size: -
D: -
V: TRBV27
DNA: TGTGCCAGCAGTGTCACCAGGGGTTTCCCTGAAGCTTTCTTT
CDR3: CASSVTRGFPEAFF

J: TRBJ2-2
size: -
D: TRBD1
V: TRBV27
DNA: TGTGCCAGCAGTCCGGCACCGGGACAGGTGCCCGGGGAGCTGTTTTTT
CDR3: CASSPAPGQVPGELFF

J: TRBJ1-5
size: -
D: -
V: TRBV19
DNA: TGTGCCAGTAGTACCTACCAATATAGCAATCAGCCCCAGCATTTT
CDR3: CASSTYQYSNQPQHF

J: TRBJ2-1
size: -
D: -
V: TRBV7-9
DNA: TGTGCCAGCAGCTGGGACTTTTCCTACAATGAGCAGTTCTTC
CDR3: CASSWDFSYNEQFF

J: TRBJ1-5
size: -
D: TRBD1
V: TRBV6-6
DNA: TGTGCCAGCAGTCCACAGGGGAGAAGGAATCAGCCCCAGCATTTT
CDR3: CASSPQGRRNQPQHF

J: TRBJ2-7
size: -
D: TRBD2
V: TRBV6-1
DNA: TGTGCCAGCAGTGTAACTAGCGGAAGCTCCTACGAGCAGTACTTC
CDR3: CASSVTSGSSYEQYF

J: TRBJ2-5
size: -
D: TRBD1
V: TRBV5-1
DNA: TGCGCCAGCAGCTTGGGACAGGGGATGGAGACCCAGTACTTC
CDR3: CASSLGQGMETQYF

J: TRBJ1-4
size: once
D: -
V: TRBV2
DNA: TGTGCCAGCAGGGTGTCAGGTGAAAAACTGTTTTTT
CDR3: CASRVSGEKLFF

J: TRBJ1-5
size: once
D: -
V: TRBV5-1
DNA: TGCGCCAGCAGCTTGGATGGCAGCAATCAGCCCCAGCATTTT
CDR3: CASSLDGSNQPQHF

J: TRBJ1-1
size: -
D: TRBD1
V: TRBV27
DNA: TGTGCCAGCAGTTTGGCCGGGACAGTGGGCACTGAAGCTTTCTTT
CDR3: CASSLAGTVGTEAFF

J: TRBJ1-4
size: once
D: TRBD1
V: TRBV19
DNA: TGTGCCAGTAGCTTAGGGGGCAGTGGTGAAAAACTGTTTTTT
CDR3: CASSLGGSGEKLFF

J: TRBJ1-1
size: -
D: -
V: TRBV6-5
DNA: TGTGCCAGCAGTTATTCGCGAAATACTGAAGCTTTCTTT
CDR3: CASSYSRNTEAFF

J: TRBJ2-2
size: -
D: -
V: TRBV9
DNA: TGTGCCAGCAGCGTATCGTTTACCGGGGAGCTGTTTTTT
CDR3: CASSVSFTGELFF

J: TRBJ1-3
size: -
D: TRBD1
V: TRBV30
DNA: TGTGCCGGACAGGGGGCGGCTGGAAACACCATATATTTT
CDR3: CAGQGAAGNTIYF

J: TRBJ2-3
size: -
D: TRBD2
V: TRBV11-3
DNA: TGTGCCAGCAGCCCCGGACTAGCGGGTGCGGATACGCAGTATTTT
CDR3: CASSPGLAGADTQYF

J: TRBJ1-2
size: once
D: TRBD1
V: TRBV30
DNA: TGTGCCTGGAGTGTACGGGGACAGGGGGATTGGAACTATGGCTACACCTTC
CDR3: CAWSVRGQGDWNYGYTF

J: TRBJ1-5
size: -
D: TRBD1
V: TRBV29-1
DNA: TGCAGCGTACCGCTAAGGGGGCAGAAACAGCCCCAGCATTTT
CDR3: CSVPLRGQKQPQHF

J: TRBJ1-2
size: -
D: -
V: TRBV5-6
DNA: TGTGCCAGCAGCCCCGGCGGTCATGGCTACACCTTC
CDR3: CASSPGGHGYTF

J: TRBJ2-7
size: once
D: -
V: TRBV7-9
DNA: TGTGCCAGCAGCTTAAACGCGGACGAGCAGTACTTC
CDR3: CASSLNADEQYF

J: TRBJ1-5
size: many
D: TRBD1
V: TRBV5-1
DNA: TGCGCCAGCAGTTTAACAGGGGGCAATCAGCCCCAGCATTTT
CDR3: CASSLTGGNQPQHF

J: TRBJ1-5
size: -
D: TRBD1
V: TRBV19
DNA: TGTGCCAGTAGTAGCGAACAGGGGGCAAGCAATCAGCCCCAGCATTTT
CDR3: CASSSEQGASNQPQHF

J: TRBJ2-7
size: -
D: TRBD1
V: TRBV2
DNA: TGTGCCAGCAGGGACAGGGAGGCGTACGAGCAGTACTTC
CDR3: CASRDREAYEQYF

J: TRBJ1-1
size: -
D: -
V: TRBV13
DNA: TGTGCCAGCAGCTTAGGTCGGGGGTCTGAAGCTTTCTTT
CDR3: CASSLGRGSEAFF

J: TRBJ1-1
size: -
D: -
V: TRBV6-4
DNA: TGTGCCAGCAGTGACTTCGGGGGGCTGAACACTGAAGCTTTCTTT
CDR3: CASSDFGGLNTEAFF

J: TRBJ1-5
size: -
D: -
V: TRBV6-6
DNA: TGTGCCAGCACCCGGGACACCACGGGTCAGCCCCAGCATTTT
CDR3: CASTRDTTGQPQHF

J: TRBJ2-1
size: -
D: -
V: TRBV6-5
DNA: TGTGCCAGCAGGGTAACTTCGAGCTCCTACAATGAGCAGTTCTTC
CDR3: CASRVTSSSYNEQFF

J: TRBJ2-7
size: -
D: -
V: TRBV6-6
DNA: TGTGCCAGCAGTTACGACAGTTACGAGCAGTACTTC
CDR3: CASSYDSYEQYF

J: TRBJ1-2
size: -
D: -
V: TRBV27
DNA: TGTGCCAGCAGTTCCACAGGGAAAGCTAACTATGGCTACACCTTC
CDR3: CASSSTGKANYGYTF

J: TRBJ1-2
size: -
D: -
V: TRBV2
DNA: TGTGCCAGCAGTGAGGCAGGGGTAAACTATGGCTACACCTTC
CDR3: CASSEAGVNYGYTF

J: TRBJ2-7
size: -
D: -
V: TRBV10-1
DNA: TGCGCCAGCAGTGAGTCGAATGGGAGAGAGAACGAGCAGTACTTC
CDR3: CASSESNGRENEQYF

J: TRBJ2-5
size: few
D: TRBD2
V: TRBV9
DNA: TGTGCCAGCAGCGTAGCGGGAGGAGGAGAGACCCAGTACTTC
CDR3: CASSVAGGGETQYF

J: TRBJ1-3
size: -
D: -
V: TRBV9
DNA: TGTGCCAGCAGCGTAGCTACCTCTGGAAACACCATATATTTT
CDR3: CASSVATSGNTIYF

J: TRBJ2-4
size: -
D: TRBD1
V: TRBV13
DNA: TGTGCCAGCAGCTTAGGAGACAGGGGAGGAACCAAAAACATTCAGTACTTC
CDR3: CASSLGDRGGTKNIQYF

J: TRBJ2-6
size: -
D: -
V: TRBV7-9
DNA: TGTGCCAGCAGCTTAGAATGGGGCGGGGCCAACGTCCTGACTTTC
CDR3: CASSLEWGGANVLTF

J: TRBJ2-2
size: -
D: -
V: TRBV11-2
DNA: TGTGCCAGCAGCGGTACCCGAGAATGGGAGGTTCGGAGCACCGGGGAGCTGTTTTTT
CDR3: CASSGTREWEVRSTGELFF

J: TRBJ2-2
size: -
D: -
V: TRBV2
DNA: TGTGCCAGCAGTGGAATAGGGCGGGACACCGGGGAGCTGTTTTTT
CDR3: CASSGIGRDTGELFF

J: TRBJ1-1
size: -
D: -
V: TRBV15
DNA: TGTGCCACCAGCACTCCAGAACAGGGTAAGACTGAAGCTTTCTTT
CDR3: CATSTPEQGKTEAFF

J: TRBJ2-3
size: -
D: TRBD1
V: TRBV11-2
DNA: TGTGCCAGCAGCCTGGGACAGAGTACGCAGTATTTT
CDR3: CASSLGQSTQYF

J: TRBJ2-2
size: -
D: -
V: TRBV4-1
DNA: TGCGCCAGCAGCCAGAGTACCGGGGAGCTGTTTTTT
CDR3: CASSQSTGELFF

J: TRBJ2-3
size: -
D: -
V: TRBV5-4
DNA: TGTGCCAGCAGCCTAGCGTCAGATACGCAGTATTTT
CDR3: CASSLASDTQYF

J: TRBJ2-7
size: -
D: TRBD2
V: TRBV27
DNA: TGTGCCAGCAGTTTGAGAGCGGGGGGTACCTACGAGCAGTACTTC
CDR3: CASSLRAGGTYEQYF